The clone carrying this TCR beta chain is medium-sized (0.01 to 0.1%) by share. Its target is not known. The record originates from a study of cytomegalovirus exposure and HLA in healthy donors. The PCR contained 60 Vbeta and 13 Jbeta primers. The table came from immunoSEQ multiplex PCR; TCRdb's copy has only in-frame clones and leaves some out. The table shows some 120,000 clones, with about 80% occurring only once. Trimming took off 2 bases at V and 8 bases at J, with 19 bases between the two ends. The CDR3 is made up of 17 amino acids. CDR1 and CDR2 (germline): MNHEY, SMNVEV (reference sequence). Study-level points and caveats: A later analysis showed TCR association rates differing by HLA locus, peaking at DRB1 and lowest at HLA-C. Highly shared variants forming one cluster were likely a sequencing artifact.

The rearrangement joins TRBV27 to TRBJ1-6, with D possibly matching TRBD1 (5 bases). The receptor's source is a man aged 18-30 years in good health and CMV-seronegative. What was sequenced was PBMCs. This CDR3 reads CASSLGPGGSDDSPLHF. The CDR3 nucleotides are TGTGCCAGCAGTTTAGGCCCCGGGGGGTCGGACGATTCACCCCTCCACTTT.